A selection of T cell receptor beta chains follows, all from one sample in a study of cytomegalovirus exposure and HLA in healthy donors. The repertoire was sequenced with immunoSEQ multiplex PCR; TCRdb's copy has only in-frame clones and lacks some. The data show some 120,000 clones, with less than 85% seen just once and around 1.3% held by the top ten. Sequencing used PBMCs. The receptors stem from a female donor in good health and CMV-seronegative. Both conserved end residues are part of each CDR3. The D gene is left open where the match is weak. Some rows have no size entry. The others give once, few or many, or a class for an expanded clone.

CDR3aa: CASSSRDRGYEQYF
d_gene: TRBD1
abundance: .
v_gene: TRBV5-1

CDR3aa: CANSFIAGENNEQFF
d_gene: TRBD2
abundance: .
v_gene: TRBV5-4

CDR3aa: CASSLFVTGGTEAFF
d_gene: TRBD1
abundance: .
v_gene: TRBV11-2

CDR3aa: CASSPRRGGTEAFF
d_gene: .
abundance: .
v_gene: TRBV4-1

CDR3aa: CAWRAGNMNTEAFF
d_gene: .
abundance: few
v_gene: TRBV30

CDR3aa: CASSQEAGQAYQPQHF
d_gene: TRBD1
abundance: .
v_gene: TRBV4-1

CDR3aa: CASSPDGRGNQPQHF
d_gene: .
abundance: .
v_gene: TRBV11-2

CDR3aa: CASSLDRRGNYGYTF
d_gene: .
abundance: .
v_gene: TRBV11-2

CDR3aa: CASSSGHPEETQYF
d_gene: .
abundance: .
v_gene: TRBV5-6

CDR3aa: CASRPGTGLEGSEKLFF
d_gene: TRBD1
abundance: .
v_gene: TRBV7-9

CDR3aa: CASSILQEKLFF
d_gene: .
abundance: .
v_gene: TRBV19

CDR3aa: CASSVGGDGYGYTF
d_gene: .
abundance: .
v_gene: TRBV9

CDR3aa: CASSVQWSPNEQFF
d_gene: .
abundance: .
v_gene: TRBV9

CDR3aa: CASSLREDTQYF
d_gene: .
abundance: .
v_gene: TRBV11-3

CDR3aa: CSSSLAPGQGYSYEQYF
d_gene: TRBD1
abundance: .
v_gene: TRBV7-9

CDR3aa: CASSKSGLAGSGELFF
d_gene: TRBD2
abundance: .
v_gene: TRBV5-4

CDR3aa: CASSLQSGTEAFF
d_gene: .
abundance: once
v_gene: TRBV5-1

CDR3aa: CASSLAGQSEAFF
d_gene: .
abundance: .
v_gene: TRBV7-9

CDR3aa: CASSNRWGANTGELFF
d_gene: .
abundance: .
v_gene: TRBV19

CDR3aa: CARSLDRGSCEQYF
d_gene: TRBD1
abundance: few
v_gene: TRBV5-3

CDR3aa: CASSQLDRLDYGYTF
d_gene: TRBD1
abundance: .
v_gene: TRBV23-1

CDR3aa: CASTYSSLNEQYF
d_gene: .
abundance: .
v_gene: TRBV25-1

CDR3aa: CASSPDRGFGGYTF
d_gene: TRBD1
abundance: once
v_gene: TRBV18

CDR3aa: CASSRLRGLAGAYEQYF
d_gene: TRBD2
abundance: .
v_gene: TRBV4-1

CDR3aa: CASSLGQGSWNTEAFF
d_gene: TRBD1
abundance: .
v_gene: TRBV7-8

CDR3aa: CASSLEGLSSREQFF
d_gene: .
abundance: .
v_gene: TRBV5-1

CDR3aa: CASSHPSETQYF
d_gene: .
abundance: .
v_gene: TRBV18

CDR3aa: CAISETSTQPQHF
d_gene: .
abundance: .
v_gene: TRBV10-3

CDR3aa: CSSSPGPNF
d_gene: .
abundance: .
v_gene: TRBV7-9

CDR3aa: CASSVASTGGKNSPLHF
d_gene: TRBD1
abundance: .
v_gene: TRBV9

CDR3aa: CASSGTGRGEQFF
d_gene: .
abundance: .
v_gene: TRBV7-9

CDR3aa: CASSSGQGPGNTIYF
d_gene: TRBD1
abundance: .
v_gene: TRBV18

CDR3aa: CASSDGGGTEAFF
d_gene: .
abundance: .
v_gene: TRBV6-4

CDR3aa: CAWDPGTGINNEQFF
d_gene: TRBD1
abundance: .
v_gene: TRBV30

CDR3aa: CASSFGPDRVTGELFF
d_gene: TRBD1
abundance: once
v_gene: TRBV5-1

CDR3aa: CASSEGEGSDTQYF
d_gene: TRBD2
abundance: .
v_gene: TRBV6-4

CDR3aa: CASSLSEGANDGYTF
d_gene: TRBD1
abundance: .
v_gene: TRBV27

CDR3aa: CASVPGGGVAGVKDTQYF
d_gene: TRBD2
abundance: .
v_gene: TRBV28

CDR3aa: CASSAARGRRETQYF
d_gene: TRBD1
abundance: .
v_gene: TRBV19

CDR3aa: CASRPRQGASGAFF
d_gene: TRBD1
abundance: .
v_gene: TRBV6-1

CDR3aa: CASSEVVEAYEQYF
d_gene: .
abundance: once
v_gene: TRBV6-1

CDR3aa: CASSVEQGVSYGYTF
d_gene: .
abundance: once
v_gene: TRBV6-1

CDR3aa: CASADRAPTNEKLFF
d_gene: TRBD1
abundance: .
v_gene: TRBV6-5

CDR3aa: CASSPGLAGYNEQFF
d_gene: TRBD2
abundance: .
v_gene: TRBV5-4

CDR3aa: CASSLTGSSNQPQHF
d_gene: .
abundance: .
v_gene: TRBV5-1

CDR3aa: CASGGTGLYEQYF
d_gene: TRBD1
abundance: .
v_gene: TRBV5-1

CDR3aa: CASSLDSAGLYNEQFF
d_gene: .
abundance: .
v_gene: TRBV11-3

CDR3aa: CASSVGGDRGYEQYF
d_gene: TRBD1
abundance: .
v_gene: TRBV2

CDR3aa: CASSQQVGGANEQFF
d_gene: .
abundance: few
v_gene: TRBV4-1

CDR3aa: CASSPGQGRPEQYF
d_gene: TRBD1
abundance: .
v_gene: TRBV18

CDR3aa: CASSEARRSQQFF
d_gene: .
abundance: once
v_gene: TRBV6-1

CDR3aa: CASSGSYVGGQGAFF
d_gene: .
abundance: .
v_gene: TRBV25-1

CDR3aa: CASSYSGTNYEQYF
d_gene: .
abundance: .
v_gene: TRBV6-6

CDR3aa: CASLEVWETQYF
d_gene: .
abundance: .
v_gene: TRBV2

CDR3aa: CASSIGRGNYEQYF
d_gene: .
abundance: once
v_gene: TRBV19